The T cell receptor beta chain described here comes from a study of blood T cells in healthy people across ages. The CDR3 has 18 residues. Per germline, CDR1 SQVTM and CDR2 ANQGSEA. Trimming removed 0 bases from V and 1 base from J, with 19 bases in between. Together with a sample-barcoded 5' primer, a J-beta primer mix was included in a second PCR lasting roughly 6 to 12 cycles. From the 5' RACE reads, TCRdb called clonotypes with MiXCR, one entry per CDR3 protein. The profile covers fewer than 2,000,000 distinct CDR3 sequences, with about 35% appearing a single time and around 10% taken by the ten largest. A note on this clonotype: Its antigen is undetermined.

General study findings and limits: Aged donors had fewer naive CD4+ cells and lower diversity than long-lived donors. Naive T cell percentage strongly correlated with TCR beta diversity. CMV infection status of these donors was not known.

This TCR was sampled from a woman in her 30s in good health. Sequencing input: blood. V gene TRBV29-1 combines with J gene TRBJ1-3; TRBD1 is a possible D gene (5 bases). The CDR3 DNA is TGCAGCGTTGAAGAAGGCGGGACTGGCAGGTTATCTGGAAACACCATATATTTT. Protein sequence: CSVEEGGTGRLSGNTIYF.